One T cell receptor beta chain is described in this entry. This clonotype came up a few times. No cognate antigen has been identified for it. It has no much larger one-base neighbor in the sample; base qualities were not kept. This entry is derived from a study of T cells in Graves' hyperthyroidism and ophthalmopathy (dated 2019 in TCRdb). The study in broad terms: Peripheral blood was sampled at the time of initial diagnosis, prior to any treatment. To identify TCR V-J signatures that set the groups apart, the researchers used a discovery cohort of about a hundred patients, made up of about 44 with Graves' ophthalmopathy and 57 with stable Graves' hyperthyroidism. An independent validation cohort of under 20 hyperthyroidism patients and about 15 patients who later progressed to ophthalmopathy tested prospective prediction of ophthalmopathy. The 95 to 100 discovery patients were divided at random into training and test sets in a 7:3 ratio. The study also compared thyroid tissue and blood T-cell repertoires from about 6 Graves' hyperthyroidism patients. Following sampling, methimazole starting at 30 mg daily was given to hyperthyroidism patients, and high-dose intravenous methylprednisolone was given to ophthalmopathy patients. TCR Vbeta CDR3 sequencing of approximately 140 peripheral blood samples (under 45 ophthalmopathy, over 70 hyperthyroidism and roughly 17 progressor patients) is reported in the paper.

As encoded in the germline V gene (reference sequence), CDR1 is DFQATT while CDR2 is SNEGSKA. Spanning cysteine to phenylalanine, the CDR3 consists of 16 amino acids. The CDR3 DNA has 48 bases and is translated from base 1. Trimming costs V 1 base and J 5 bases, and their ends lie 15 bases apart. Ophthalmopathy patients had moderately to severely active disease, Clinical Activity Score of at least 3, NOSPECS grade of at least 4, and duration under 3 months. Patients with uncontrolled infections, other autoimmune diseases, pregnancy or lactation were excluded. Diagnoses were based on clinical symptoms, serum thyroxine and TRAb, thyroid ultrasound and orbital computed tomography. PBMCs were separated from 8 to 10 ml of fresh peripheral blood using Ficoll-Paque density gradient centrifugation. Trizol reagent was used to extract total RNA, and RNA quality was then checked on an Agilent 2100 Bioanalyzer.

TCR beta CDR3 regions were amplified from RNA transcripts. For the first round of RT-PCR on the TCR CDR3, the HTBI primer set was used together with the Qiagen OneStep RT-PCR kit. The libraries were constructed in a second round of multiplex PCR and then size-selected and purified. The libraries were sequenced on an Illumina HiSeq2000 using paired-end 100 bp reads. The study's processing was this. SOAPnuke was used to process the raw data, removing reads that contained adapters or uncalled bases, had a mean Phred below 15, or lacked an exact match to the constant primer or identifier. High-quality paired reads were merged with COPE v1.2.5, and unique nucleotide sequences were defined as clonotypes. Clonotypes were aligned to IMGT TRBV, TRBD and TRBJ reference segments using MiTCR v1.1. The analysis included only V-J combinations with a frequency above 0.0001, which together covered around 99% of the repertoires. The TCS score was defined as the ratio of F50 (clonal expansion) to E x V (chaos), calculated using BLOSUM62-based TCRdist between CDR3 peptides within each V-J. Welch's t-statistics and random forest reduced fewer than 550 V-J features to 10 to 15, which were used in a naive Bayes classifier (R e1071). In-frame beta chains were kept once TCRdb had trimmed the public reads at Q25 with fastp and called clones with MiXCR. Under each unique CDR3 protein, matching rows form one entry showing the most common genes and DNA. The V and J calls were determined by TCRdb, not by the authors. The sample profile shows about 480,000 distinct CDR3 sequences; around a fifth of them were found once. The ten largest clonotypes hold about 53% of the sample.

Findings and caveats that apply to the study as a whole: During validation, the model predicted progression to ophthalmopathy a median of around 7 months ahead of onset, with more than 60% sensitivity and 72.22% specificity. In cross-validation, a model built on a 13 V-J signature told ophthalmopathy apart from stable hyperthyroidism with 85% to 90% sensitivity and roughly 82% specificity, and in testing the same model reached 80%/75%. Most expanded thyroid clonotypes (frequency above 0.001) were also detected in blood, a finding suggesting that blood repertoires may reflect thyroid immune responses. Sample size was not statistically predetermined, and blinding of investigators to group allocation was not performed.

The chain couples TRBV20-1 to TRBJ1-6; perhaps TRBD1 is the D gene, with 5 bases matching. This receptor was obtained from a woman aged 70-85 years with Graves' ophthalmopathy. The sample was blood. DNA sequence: TGCAGTGCTAGAGTGAGAGGGGTCGGCAATAATTCACCCCTCCACTTT. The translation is CSARVRGVGNNSPLHF.